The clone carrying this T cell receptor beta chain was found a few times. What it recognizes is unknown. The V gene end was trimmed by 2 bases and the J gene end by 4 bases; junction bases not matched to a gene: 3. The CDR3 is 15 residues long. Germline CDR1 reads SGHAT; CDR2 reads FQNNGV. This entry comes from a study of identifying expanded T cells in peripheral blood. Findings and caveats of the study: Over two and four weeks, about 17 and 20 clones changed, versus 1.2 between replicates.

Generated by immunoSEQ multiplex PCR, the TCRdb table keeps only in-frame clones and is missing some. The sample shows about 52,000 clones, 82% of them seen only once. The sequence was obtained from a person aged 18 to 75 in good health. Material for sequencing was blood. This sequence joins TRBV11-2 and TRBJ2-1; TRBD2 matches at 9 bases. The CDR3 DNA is TGTGCCAGCAGCTTACTAGCGGGAACTTACAATGAGCAGTTCTTC. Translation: CASSLLAGTYNEQFF. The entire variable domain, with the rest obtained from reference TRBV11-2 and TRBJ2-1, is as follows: EAGVAQSPRYKIIEKRQSVAFWCNPISGHATLYWYQQILGQGPKLLIQFQNNGVVDDSQLPKDRFSAERLKGVDSTLKIQPAKLEDSAVYLCASSLLAGTYNEQFFGPGTRLTVL.